Sequencing of this TCR beta chain was carried out in a study of OX40 agonist ivuxolimab in advanced cancers. Some clones are missing from TCRdb's copy, which holds only in-frame ones; the method was immunoSEQ multiplex PCR. The table includes roughly 30,000 clones, about 90% detected once. V shed 2 bases and J shed 5 bases, with 9 bases lying between them. Germline CDR1 reads LNHDA; CDR2 reads SQIVND (reference sequence). The CDR3 consists of 13 residues. The TCR was taken from an adult with an advanced solid tumor such as melanoma, head and neck, liver or kidney cancer. The V call is TRBV19, the J call TRBJ1-1, with D hard to call. The sample was CD4+ or CD8+ T cells sorted from blood, taken in a trial of the OX40 agonist ivuxolimab. CDR3 sequence reads: CASSISLWTEAFF. Here the CDR3 DNA reads TGTGCCAGTAGTATAAGCTTATGGACTGAAGCTTTCTTT.